This T cell receptor beta chain originates from a study of T cells in Graves' hyperthyroidism and ophthalmopathy (dated by TCRdb to between 2017 and 2020). A note on the overall study: Peripheral blood samples were taken at initial diagnosis, before any treatment was given. TCR V-J signatures able to tell the groups apart were searched for in a discovery cohort of some 100 patients, of whom roughly 42 had Graves' ophthalmopathy and roughly 58 had stable Graves' hyperthyroidism. After sampling, hyperthyroidism patients received methimazole starting at 30 mg daily, and ophthalmopathy patients received high-dose intravenous methylprednisolone. The study also compared thyroid tissue and blood T-cell repertoires from about 6 Graves' hyperthyroidism patients. For training and testing, the approximately 92 patients in the discovery cohort were randomly divided in a 7:3 ratio. The paper reports TCR Vbeta CDR3 sequencing of 140 or so peripheral blood samples: approximately 41 ophthalmopathy, around 80 hyperthyroidism and 17 progressor patients. An independent validation cohort of around 19 hyperthyroidism patients and 17 patients who later progressed to ophthalmopathy tested prospective prediction of ophthalmopathy.

This clonotype was counted many times. The clone's antigen remains unknown. No base-level quality is on record; no much larger clone is a single base apart. The V and J ends are trimmed by 0 bases and 6 bases, leaving 18 bases between them. The germline V gene sets CDR1 to MNHEY and CDR2 to SVGEGT. The CDR3 spans 16 residues, from the cysteine through the phenylalanine. Only the CDR3 part of the read is kept: 48 bases, read in frame from the first base. General conclusions and limits of the study: Ophthalmopathy was separated from stable hyperthyroidism by a 13 V-J signature model, with around 90% sensitivity and around 81% specificity obtained in cross-validation and 80%/75% obtained in testing. No statistical method was used to fix the sample size in advance, and group allocation was not hidden from the investigators. In validation, progression to ophthalmopathy was predicted by the model with 70.59% sensitivity and 72% to 85% specificity, a median of roughly 6 months before onset. Most expanded thyroid clonotypes (frequency above 0.001) were also detected in blood, suggesting blood repertoires may reflect thyroid immune responses.

The hyperthyroidism patients were between 18 and 65 years old and newly diagnosed, with a disease duration of less than 2 months. The study excluded patients with uncontrolled infections, other autoimmune diseases, pregnancy or lactation. Diagnoses were based on clinical symptoms, serum thyroxine and TRAb, thyroid ultrasound and orbital computed tomography. Blood from progressor patients was drawn when they were first diagnosed with hyperthyroidism, before any ophthalmopathy symptoms appeared. PBMCs were isolated from around 10 ml of fresh peripheral blood by Ficoll-Paque density gradient centrifugation. Patients classed as progressors first received a Graves' hyperthyroidism diagnosis and then went on to develop ophthalmopathy during follow-up. Total RNA was extracted using Trizol reagent, and RNA quality was assessed on an Agilent 2100 Bioanalyzer. The TCR beta CDR3 regions were amplified from RNA transcripts. The TCR CDR3 was subjected to a first round of RT-PCR using the HTBI primer set and the Qiagen OneStep RT-PCR kit. The libraries were constructed in a second round of multiplex PCR and then size-selected and purified. The libraries were sequenced on an Illumina HiSeq2000 using paired-end 100 bp reads. The authors processed their data as follows. SOAPnuke was used to process the raw data, throwing out any read that contained adapters or uncalled bases, had a mean Phred below 15, or lacked an exact constant-primer or identifier match. High-quality paired reads were merged with COPE v1.2.5, and unique nucleotide sequences were defined as clonotypes. MiTCR v1.1 was used to align clonotypes to the IMGT TRBV, TRBD and TRBJ reference segments. The analysis included only V-J combinations with a frequency above 0.0001, which together covered roughly 99% of the repertoires. The TCS score was defined as F50 (clonal expansion) divided by E x V (chaos), with BLOSUM62-based TCRdist calculated between CDR3 peptides within each V-J. Welch's t-statistics and random forest reduced roughly 500 V-J features to around 14, which were used in a naive Bayes classifier (R e1071). The public reads were run again by TCRdb, first through fastp at Q25 and then through MiXCR, and only productive beta chains were kept. Rows merge per CDR3 protein into single entries with the most common DNA and genes. What appears here as the V and J calls and clone size reflects TCRdb's work, not the paper's. This sample holds about 290,000 distinct CDR3 sequences; 13% were observed only once. The top ten clones comprise approximately 8.6% of the sample.

The chain joins TRBV6-2 or TRBV6-3 to TRBJ2-7, and TRBD2 may be the D gene, going by 7 matching bases. This clonotype was obtained from a woman younger than 45 with Graves' hyperthyroidism that later progressed to Graves' ophthalmopathy. The sequenced sample was blood. The nucleotide sequence is TGTGCCAGCAGTTACTCGGGGGGGCGCGTAGTCGGCGAGCAGTACTTC. The resulting protein is CASSYSGGRVVGEQYF.